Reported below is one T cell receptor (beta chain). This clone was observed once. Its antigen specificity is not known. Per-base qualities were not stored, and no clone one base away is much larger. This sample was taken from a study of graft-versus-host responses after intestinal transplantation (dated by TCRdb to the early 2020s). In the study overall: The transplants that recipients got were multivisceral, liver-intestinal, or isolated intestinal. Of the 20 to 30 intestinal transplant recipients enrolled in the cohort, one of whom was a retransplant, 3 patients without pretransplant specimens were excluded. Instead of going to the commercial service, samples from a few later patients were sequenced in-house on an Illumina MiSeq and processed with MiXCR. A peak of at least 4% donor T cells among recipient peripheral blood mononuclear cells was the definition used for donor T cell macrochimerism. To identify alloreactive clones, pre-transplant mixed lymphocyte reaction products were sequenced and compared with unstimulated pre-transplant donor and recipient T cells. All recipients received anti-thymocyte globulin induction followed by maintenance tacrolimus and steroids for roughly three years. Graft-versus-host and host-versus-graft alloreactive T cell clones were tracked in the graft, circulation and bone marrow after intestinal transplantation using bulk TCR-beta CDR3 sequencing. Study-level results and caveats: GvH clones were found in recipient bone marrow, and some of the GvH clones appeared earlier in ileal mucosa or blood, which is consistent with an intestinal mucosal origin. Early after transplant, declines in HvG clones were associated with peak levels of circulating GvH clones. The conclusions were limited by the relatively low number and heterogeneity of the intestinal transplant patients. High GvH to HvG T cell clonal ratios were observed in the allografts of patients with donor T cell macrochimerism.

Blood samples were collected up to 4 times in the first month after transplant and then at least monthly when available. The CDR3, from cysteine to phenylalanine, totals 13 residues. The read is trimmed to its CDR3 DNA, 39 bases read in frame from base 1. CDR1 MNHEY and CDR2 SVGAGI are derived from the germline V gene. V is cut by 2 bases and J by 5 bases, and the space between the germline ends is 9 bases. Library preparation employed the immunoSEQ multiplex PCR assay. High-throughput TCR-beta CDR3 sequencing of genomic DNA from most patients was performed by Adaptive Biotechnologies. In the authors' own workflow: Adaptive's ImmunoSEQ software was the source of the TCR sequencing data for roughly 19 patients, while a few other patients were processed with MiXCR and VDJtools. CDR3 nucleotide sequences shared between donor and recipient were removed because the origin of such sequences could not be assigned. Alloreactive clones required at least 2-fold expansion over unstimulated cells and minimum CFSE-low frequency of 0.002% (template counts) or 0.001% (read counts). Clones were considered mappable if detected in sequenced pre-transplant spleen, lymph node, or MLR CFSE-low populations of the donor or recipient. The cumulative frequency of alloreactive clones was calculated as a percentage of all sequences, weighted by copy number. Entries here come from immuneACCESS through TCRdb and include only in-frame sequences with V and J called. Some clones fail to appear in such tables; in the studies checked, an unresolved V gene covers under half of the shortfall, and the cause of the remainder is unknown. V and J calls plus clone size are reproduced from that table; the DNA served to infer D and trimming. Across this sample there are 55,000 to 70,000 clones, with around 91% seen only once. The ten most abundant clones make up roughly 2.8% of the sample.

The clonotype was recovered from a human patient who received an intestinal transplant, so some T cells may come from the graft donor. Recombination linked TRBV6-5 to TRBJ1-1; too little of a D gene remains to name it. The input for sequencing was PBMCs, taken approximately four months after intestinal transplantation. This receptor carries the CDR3 CASSYNPETEAFF. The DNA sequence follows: TGTGCCAGCAGTTACAATCCAGAAACTGAAGCTTTCTTT.